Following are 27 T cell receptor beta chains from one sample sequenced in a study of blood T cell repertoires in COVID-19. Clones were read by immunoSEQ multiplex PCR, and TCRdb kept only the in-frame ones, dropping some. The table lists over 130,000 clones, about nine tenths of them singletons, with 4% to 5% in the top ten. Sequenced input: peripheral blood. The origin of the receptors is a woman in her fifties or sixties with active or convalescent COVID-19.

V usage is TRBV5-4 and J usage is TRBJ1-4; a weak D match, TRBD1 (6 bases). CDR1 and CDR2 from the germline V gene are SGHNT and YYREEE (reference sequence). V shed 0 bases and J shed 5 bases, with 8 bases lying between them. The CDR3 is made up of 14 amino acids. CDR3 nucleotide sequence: TGTGCCAGCAGCTTGGTTGGGGGCAATGAAAAACTGTTTTTT. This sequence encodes CASSLVGGNEKLFF.

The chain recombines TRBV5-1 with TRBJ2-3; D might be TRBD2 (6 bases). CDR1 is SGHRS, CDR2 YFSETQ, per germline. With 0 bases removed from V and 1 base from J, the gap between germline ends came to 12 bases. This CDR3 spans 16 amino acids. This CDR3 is CASSLEASDGTDTQYF. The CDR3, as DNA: TGCGCCAGCAGCTTGGAGGCTAGCGATGGCACAGATACGCAGTATTTT. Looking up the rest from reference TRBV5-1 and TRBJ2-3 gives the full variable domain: KAGVTQTPRYLIKTRGQQVTLSCSPISGHRSVSWYQQTPGQGLQFLFEYFSETQRNKGNFPGRFSGRQFSNSRSEMNVSTLELGDSALYLCASSLEASDGTDTQYFGPGTRLTVL.

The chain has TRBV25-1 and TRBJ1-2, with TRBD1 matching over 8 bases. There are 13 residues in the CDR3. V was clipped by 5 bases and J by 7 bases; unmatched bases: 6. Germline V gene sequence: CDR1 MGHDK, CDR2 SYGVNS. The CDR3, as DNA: TGTGCCAGCAGTCTGACAGGGGACGGTGGCTACACCTTC. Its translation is CASSLTGDGGYTF.

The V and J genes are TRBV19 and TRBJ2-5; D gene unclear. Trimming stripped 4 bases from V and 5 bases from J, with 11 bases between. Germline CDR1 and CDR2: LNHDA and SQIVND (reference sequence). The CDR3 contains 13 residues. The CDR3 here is CASSNTVGETQYF. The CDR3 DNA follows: TGTGCCAGTAGTAACACGGTCGGGGAGACCCAGTACTTC.

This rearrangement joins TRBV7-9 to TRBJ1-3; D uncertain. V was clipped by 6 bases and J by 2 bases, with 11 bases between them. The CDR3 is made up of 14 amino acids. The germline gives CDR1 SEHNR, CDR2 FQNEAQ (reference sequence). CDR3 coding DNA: TGTGCCAGCAGTTTAACAGCCACTGGAAACACCATATATTTT. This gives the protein CASSLTATGNTIYF.

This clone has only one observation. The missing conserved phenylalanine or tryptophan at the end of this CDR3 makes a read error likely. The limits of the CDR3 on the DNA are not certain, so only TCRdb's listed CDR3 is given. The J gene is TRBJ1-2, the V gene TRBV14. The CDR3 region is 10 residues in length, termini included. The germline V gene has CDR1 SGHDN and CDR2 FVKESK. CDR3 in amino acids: CASSQDCGEL.

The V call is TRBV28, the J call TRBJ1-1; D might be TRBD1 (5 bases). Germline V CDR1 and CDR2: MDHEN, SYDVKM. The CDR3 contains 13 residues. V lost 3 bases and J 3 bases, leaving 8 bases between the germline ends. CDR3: CASSFRAYTEAFF. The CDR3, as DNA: TGTGCCAGCAGTTTCAGGGCTTACACTGAAGCTTTCTTT.

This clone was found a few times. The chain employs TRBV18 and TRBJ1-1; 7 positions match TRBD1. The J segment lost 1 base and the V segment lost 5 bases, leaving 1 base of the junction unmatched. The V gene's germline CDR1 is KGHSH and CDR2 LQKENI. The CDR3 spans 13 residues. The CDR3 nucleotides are TGTGCCAGCTCAACAGGGGAGAACACTGAAGCTTTCTTT. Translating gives CASSTGENTEAFF.

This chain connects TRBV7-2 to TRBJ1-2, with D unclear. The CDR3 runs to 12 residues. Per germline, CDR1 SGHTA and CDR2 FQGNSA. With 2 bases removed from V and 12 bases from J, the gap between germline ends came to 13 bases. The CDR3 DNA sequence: TGTGCCAGCAGCTTAACTATTGGCTCAGACACCTTC. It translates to CASSLTIGSDTF.

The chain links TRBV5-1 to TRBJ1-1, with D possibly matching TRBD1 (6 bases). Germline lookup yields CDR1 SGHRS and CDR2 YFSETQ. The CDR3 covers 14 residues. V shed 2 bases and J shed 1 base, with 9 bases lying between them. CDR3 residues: CASSFDRRNTEAFF. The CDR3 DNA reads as TGCGCCAGCAGCTTCGACAGGAGGAACACTGAAGCTTTCTTT.

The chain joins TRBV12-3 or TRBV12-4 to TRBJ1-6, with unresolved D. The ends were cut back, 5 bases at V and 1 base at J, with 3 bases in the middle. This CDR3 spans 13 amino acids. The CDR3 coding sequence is TGTGCCAGCAGTCGGTCCTATAATTCACCCCTCCACTTT. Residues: CASSRSYNSPLHF.

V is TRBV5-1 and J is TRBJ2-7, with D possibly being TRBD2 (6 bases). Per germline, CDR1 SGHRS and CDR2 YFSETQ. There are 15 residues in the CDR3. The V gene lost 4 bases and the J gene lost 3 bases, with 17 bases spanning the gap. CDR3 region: CASSPGGTNYYEQYF. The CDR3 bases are TGCGCCAGCAGCCCCGGCGGGACGAATTACTACGAGCAGTACTTC. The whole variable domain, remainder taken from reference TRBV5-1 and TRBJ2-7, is KAGVTQTPRYLIKTRGQQVTLSCSPISGHRSVSWYQQTPGQGLQFLFEYFSETQRNKGNFPGRFSGRQFSNSRSEMNVSTLELGDSALYLCASSPGGTNYYEQYFGPGTRLTVT.

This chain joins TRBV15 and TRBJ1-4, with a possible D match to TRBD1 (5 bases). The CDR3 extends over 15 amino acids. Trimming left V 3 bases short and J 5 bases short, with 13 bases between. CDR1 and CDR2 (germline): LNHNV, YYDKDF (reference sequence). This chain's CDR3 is CATSSRAGQNEKLFF. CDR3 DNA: TGTGCCACCAGCAGTCGGGCTGGACAAAATGAAAAACTGTTTTTT. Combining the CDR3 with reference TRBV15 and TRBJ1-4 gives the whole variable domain DAMVIQNPRYQVTQFGKPVTLSCSQTLNHNVMYWYQQKSSQAPKLLFHYYDKDFNNEADTPDNFQSRRPNTSFCFLDIRSPGLGDTAMYLCATSSRAGQNEKLFFGSGTQLSVL.

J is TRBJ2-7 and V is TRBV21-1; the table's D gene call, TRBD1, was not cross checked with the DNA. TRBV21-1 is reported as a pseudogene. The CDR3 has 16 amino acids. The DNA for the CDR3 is TGTGCCAGCAGCAAAGACGGAGGGACAGGGAGGCACGAGCAGTACTTC. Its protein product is CASSKDGGTGRHEQYF.

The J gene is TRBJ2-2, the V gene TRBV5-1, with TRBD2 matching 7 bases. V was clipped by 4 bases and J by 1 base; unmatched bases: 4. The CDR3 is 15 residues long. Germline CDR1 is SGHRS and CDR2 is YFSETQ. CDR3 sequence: CASSGTTVNTGELFF. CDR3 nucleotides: TGCGCCAGCAGCGGGACTACGGTGAACACCGGGGAGCTGTTTTTT.

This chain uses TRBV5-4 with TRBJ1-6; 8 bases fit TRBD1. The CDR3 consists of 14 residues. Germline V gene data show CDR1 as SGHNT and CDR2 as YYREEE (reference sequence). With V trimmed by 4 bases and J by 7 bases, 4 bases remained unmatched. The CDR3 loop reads CASSPRQGNSPLHF. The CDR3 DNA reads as TGTGCCAGCAGCCCTCGACAGGGGAATTCACCCCTCCACTTT.

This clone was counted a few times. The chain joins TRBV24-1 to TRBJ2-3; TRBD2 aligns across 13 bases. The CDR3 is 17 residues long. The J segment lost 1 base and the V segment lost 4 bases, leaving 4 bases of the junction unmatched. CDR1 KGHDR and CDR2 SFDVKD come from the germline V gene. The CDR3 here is CATSENGLAGGTDTQYF. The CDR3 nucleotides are TGTGCCACCAGTGAGAACGGACTAGCGGGGGGCACAGATACGCAGTATTTT.

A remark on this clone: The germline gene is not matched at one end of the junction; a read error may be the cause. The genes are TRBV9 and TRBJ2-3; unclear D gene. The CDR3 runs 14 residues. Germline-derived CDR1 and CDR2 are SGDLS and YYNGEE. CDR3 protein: CASTVGPAGDTQYF. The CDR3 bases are TGTGCCAGCACCGTAGGGCCAGCCGGGGATACGCAGTATTTT.

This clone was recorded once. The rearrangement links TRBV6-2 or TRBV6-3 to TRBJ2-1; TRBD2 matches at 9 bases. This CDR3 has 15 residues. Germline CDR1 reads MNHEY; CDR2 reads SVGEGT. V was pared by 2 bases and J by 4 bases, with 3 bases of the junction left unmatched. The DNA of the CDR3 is TGTGCCAGCAGTTACGGGGGACTAGCATACAATGAGCAGTTCTTC. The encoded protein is CASSYGGLAYNEQFF.

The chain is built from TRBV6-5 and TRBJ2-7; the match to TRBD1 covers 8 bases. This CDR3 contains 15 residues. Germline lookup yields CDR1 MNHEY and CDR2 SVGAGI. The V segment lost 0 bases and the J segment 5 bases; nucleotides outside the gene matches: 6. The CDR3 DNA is TGTGCCAGCAGTTACTCAGGGACAGGTGACCACGAGCAGTACTTC. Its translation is CASSYSGTGDHEQYF.

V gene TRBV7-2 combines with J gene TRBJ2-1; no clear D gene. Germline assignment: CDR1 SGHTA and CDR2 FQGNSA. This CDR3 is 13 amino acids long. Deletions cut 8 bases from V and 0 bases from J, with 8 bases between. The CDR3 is CASCSSSYNEQFF. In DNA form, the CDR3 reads TGTGCCAGCTGTTCGAGCTCCTACAATGAGCAGTTCTTC.

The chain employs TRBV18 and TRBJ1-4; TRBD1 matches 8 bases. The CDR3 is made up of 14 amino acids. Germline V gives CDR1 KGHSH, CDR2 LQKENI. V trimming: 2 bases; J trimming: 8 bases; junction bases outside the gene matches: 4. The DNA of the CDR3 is TGTGCCAGCTCACCAGCAGGGGGCAACGAAAAACTGTTTTTT. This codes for CASSPAGGNEKLFF.

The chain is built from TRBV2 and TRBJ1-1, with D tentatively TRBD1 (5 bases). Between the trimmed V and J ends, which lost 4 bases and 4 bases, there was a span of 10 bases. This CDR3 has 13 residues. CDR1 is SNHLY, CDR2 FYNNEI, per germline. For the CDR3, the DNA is TGTGCCAGCAGTGCCCAGGGCGGCACTGAAGCTTTCTTT. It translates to CASSAQGGTEAFF.

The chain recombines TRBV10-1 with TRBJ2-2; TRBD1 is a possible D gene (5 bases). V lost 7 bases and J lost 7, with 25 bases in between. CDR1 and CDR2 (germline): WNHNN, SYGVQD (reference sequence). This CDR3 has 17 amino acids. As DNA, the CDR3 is TGCGCCAGCACCCCCCACTCCAGGGAATCAGGGAACGGGGAGCTGTTTTTT. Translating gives CASTPHSRESGNGELFF.

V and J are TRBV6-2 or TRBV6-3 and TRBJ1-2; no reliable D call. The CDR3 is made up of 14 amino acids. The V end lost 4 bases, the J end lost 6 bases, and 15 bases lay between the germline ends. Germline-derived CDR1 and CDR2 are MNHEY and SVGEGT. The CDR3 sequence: CASSLDTPFHGYTF. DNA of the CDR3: TGTGCCAGCAGTTTAGACACACCTTTCCATGGCTACACCTTC.

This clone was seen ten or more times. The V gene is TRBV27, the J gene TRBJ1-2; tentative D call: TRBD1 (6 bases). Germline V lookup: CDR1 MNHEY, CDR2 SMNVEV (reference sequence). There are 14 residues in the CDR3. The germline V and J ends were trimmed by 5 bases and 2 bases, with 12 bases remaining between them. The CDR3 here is CASSASTGNYGYTF. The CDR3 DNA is TGTGCCAGCAGTGCCTCAACAGGGAACTATGGCTACACCTTC.

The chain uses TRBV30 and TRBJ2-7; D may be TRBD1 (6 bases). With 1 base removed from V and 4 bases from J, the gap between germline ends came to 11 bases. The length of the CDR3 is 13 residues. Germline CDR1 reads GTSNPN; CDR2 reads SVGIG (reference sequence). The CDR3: CAWSGIGQYEQYF. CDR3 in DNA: TGTGCCTGGAGTGGAATTGGACAGTACGAGCAGTACTTC.